The 25 T cell receptor beta chains reported below all come from one sample, sequenced in a study of blood T cell repertoires in COVID-19. Sequenced by immunoSEQ multiplex PCR; TCRdb stores in-frame clones only, minus some. Here the sample spans some 300,000 clones, nearly 90% being singletons. The sequenced sample was PBMCs or T cells enriched from blood (not recorded which). Source of these receptors: a woman in her twenties or thirties who had recovered from COVID-19.

This clone has only one observation. The rearrangement uses TRBV28 and TRBJ2-7; D may be TRBD1 (6 bases). Looked up from germline, CDR1 is MDHEN and CDR2 is SYDVKM. CDR3 length: 13 residues. Trimming took 10 bases from V and 0 from J, leaving 13 bases between them. This CDR3 reads CATRDTGSYEQYF. CDR3 bases: TGTGCCACCCGGGACACTGGCTCCTACGAGCAGTACTTC.

Only a few counts were recorded for this clone. The rearrangement uses TRBV5-1 and TRBJ2-7; 8 bases map to TRBD2. The J segment lost 4 bases and the V segment lost 0 bases, leaving 15 bases of the junction unmatched. This CDR3 is built from 18 residues. CDR1 is SGHRS and CDR2 is YFSETQ in the germline V gene. CDR3 residues: CASSLDSVTGTRIYEQYF. CDR3 coding DNA: TGCGCCAGCAGCTTGGATAGCGTAACCGGGACTAGAATATACGAGCAGTACTTC.

As to this clone: Additional DNA sequences in this sample encode the identical CDR3. The CDR3 loop is CATSILAGGPYEQYF. Here the CDR3 DNA reads TGTGCCACCAGCATCTTAGCGGGAGGGCCCTACGAGCAGTACTTC. The chain carries TRBV15 and TRBJ2-7; 11 bases agree with TRBD2. CDR1 and CDR2 from the germline V gene are LNHNV and YYDKDF (reference sequence). Trimming at V came to 4 bases and at J to 2 bases, leaving 4 bases not matched to a gene. CDR3 length: 15 residues.

The chain couples TRBV4-3 to TRBJ2-7, with TRBD2 identical over 10 bases. CDR1 LGHNA and CDR2 YSLEER come from the germline V gene. The CDR3 totals 17 residues. V was pared by 0 bases and J by 3 bases, with 8 bases of the junction left unmatched. CDR3 sequence: CASSQDAGAGGRYEQYF. For the CDR3, the DNA is TGCGCCAGCAGCCAAGATGCCGGAGCGGGAGGGCGCTACGAGCAGTACTTC.

J is TRBJ1-1 and V is TRBV5-4, with no clear D. The CDR3 totals 14 residues. Germline V gene data show CDR1 as SGHNT and CDR2 as YYREEE (reference sequence). Trimming removed 3 bases from V and 5 bases from J, with 14 bases in between. CDR3 sequence reads: CASSSQGGGTEAFF. The CDR3 DNA sequence: TGTGCCAGCAGCTCACAAGGTGGAGGAACTGAAGCTTTCTTT.

This clone was recorded only once. This chain connects TRBV5-8 to TRBJ1-1; a weak D match, TRBD1 (6 bases). Per germline, CDR1 SGHTS and CDR2 YDEGEE. The V and J ends lost 4 bases and 4 bases respectively, with 20 bases between them. The CDR3 extends over 16 amino acids. CDR3 DNA: TGTGCCAGCAGCGAAAACAGGGATCACGGTTCCACTGAAGCTTTCTTT. Encoded protein: CASSENRDHGSTEAFF.

CDR3 in DNA: TGTGCCAGCAGTCAACAGGGCCCATACACAGATACGCAGTATTTT. This translates into CASSQQGPYTDTQYF. The rearrangement joins TRBV6-6 to TRBJ2-3; tentatively, D is TRBD1 (6 bases). The ends were cut back, 5 bases at V and 2 bases at J, with 14 bases in the middle. Germline assignment: CDR1 MNHNY and CDR2 SVGAGI (reference sequence). The CDR3 runs to 15 residues.

The chain is built from TRBV9 and TRBJ1-2, with D uncertain. Germline lookup yields CDR1 SGDLS and CDR2 YYNGEE. This CDR3 is built from 13 residues. V gave up 2 bases and J gave up 8 bases, with 13 bases separating them. The CDR3 sequence is CASSVRSVDGYTF. The CDR3 nucleotides are TGTGCCAGCAGCGTTAGGAGCGTCGACGGCTACACCTTC.

V and J are TRBV30 and TRBJ2-7; 7 bases match TRBD1. The J segment lost 0 bases and the V segment lost 5 bases, leaving 13 bases of the junction unmatched. This CDR3 is built from 16 residues. Germline V gene sequence: CDR1 GTSNPN, CDR2 SVGIG (reference sequence). CDR3 nucleotide sequence: TGTGCCTGGCCCTTTCGAGGACAGGTGGACTCCTACGAGCAGTACTTC. Residues: CAWPFRGQVDSYEQYF.

V and J are TRBV6-5 and TRBJ2-7; 11 nucleotides align to TRBD2. This CDR3 is built from 14 residues. After removal of 6 bases from V and 6 bases from J, the junction contained 7 bases not matched to a gene. The germline V gene has CDR1 MNHEY and CDR2 SVGAGI. CDR3 nucleotide sequence: TGTGCCAGCAGGTTAGCGGGAGGGCCAAGCGAGCAGTACTTC. Translation: CASRLAGGPSEQYF.

The rearrangement links TRBV28 to TRBJ1-2; possible D gene TRBD1, 5 bases. V lost 6 bases to trimming and J lost 4 bases, with 21 bases between them. CDR1 is MDHEN and CDR2 is SYDVKM in the germline V gene. This CDR3 is built from 16 residues. CDR3 protein: CASSATLGGAAYGYTF. CDR3 in DNA: TGTGCCAGCAGCGCCACCTTGGGCGGGGCGGCCTATGGCTACACCTTC.

V usage is TRBV7-2 and J usage is TRBJ1-2; 9 bases agree with TRBD1. The CDR3 runs to 14 residues. After removal of 1 base from V and 6 bases from J, the junction contained 3 bases not matched to a gene. From germline, CDR1 is SGHTA and CDR2 FQGNSA. The CDR3 loop reads CASSLDRGHNGYTF. The CDR3 nucleotides are TGTGCCAGCAGCTTAGACAGGGGGCATAATGGCTACACCTTC. The variable domain in full, completed from reference TRBV7-2 and TRBJ1-2, reads GAGVSQSPSNKVTEKGKDVELRCDPISGHTALYWYRQSLGQGLEFLIYFQGNSAPDKSGLPSDRFSAERTGGSVSTLTIQRTQQEDSAVYLCASSLDRGHNGYTFGSGTRLTVV.

The rearrangement joins TRBV7-8 to TRBJ1-6, with TRBD1 matching over 9 bases. Per the germline V gene, CDR1 is SGHVS and CDR2 is FQNEAQ. The CDR3 is 17 residues long. V gave up 4 bases and J gave up 4 bases; unmatched junction bases: 8. Here the CDR3 reads CASSSGTGRIYNSPLHF. The DNA for the CDR3 is TGTGCCAGCAGCTCCGGGACAGGGAGAATTTATAATTCACCCCTCCACTTT. Full variable domain (outside the CDR3, taken from reference TRBV7-8 and TRBJ1-6): GAGVSQSPRYKVAKRGQDVALRCDPISGHVSLFWYQQALGQGPEFLTYFQNEAQLDKSGLPSDRFFAERPEGSVSTLKIQRTQQEDSAVYLCASSSGTGRIYNSPLHFGNGTRLTVT.

The V and J genes are TRBV12-5 and TRBJ2-7; 12 bases are a match to TRBD1. Per the germline V gene, CDR1 is LGHNT and CDR2 is FRNRAP. The CDR3 runs to 17 residues. Trimming took 7 bases from V and 0 from J; bases not matched to a gene: 10. The CDR3 nucleotides are TGTGCTAGTGCCCCCGGGACAGGGGGCGAATACTCCTACGAGCAGTACTTC. Translated, it gives CASAPGTGGEYSYEQYF.

The V call is TRBV12-3 or TRBV12-4, the J call TRBJ1-1, with D uncertain. The CDR3 runs 12 residues. With 8 bases removed from V and 0 bases from J, the gap between germline ends came to 7 bases. CDR3 amino acids: CASEDMNTEAFF. CDR3 sequence (DNA): TGTGCCAGCGAGGATATGAACACTGAAGCTTTCTTT.

V gene TRBV9 combines with J gene TRBJ1-6; 7 bases agree with TRBD1. The ends lost 5 bases at V and 6 bases at J; junction bases unmatched: 8. This CDR3 comprises 15 residues. Germline-derived CDR1 and CDR2 are SGDLS and YYNGEE. The CDR3 loop is CASSSEGAGNSPLHF. The CDR3 nucleotides read TGTGCCAGCAGTTCAGAGGGGGCGGGTAATTCACCCCTCCACTTT.

V gene TRBV7-9 combines with J gene TRBJ1-5; D unresolved. Trimming removed 1 base from V and 4 bases from J, with 11 bases in between. The CDR3 extends over 15 amino acids. Germline CDR1 and CDR2: SEHNR and FQNEAQ (reference sequence). CDR3 sequence (DNA): TGTGCCAGCAGCTTAGGGAGTCCTATAAATCAGCCCCAGCATTTT. This codes for CASSLGSPINQPQHF.

The genes are TRBV4-1 and TRBJ2-2; 8 bases map to TRBD2. Germline-derived CDR1 and CDR2 are MGHRA and YSYEKL. Trimming at V came to 1 base and at J to 4 bases, leaving 8 bases not matched to a gene. The CDR3 consists of 17 residues. The CDR3 nucleotides are TGCGCCAGCAGCCAAGGGTGGGCGGGAGGCCTCACCGGGGAGCTGTTTTTT. Protein sequence: CASSQGWAGGLTGELFF.

V is TRBV7-8 and J is TRBJ2-1; D is possibly TRBD2 (6 bases). The CDR3 consists of 15 residues. CDR1 and CDR2 (germline): SGHVS, FQNEAQ. V was shortened by 5 bases and J by 1 base, with 12 bases between the two germline ends. The CDR3 reads CASSGGGVSYNEQFF. The CDR3 DNA follows: TGTGCCAGCAGCGGCGGAGGGGTTTCCTACAATGAGCAGTTCTTC.

The chain uses TRBV24-1 and TRBJ2-2; 8 positions agree with TRBD1. This CDR3 comprises 15 residues. CDR1 and CDR2 from the germline V gene are KGHDR and SFDVKD. V dropped 7 bases and J dropped 1; count of bases not matched to a gene: 4. The CDR3 reads CATRGQGGNTGELFF. The CDR3 DNA reads as TGTGCCACCAGAGGACAGGGAGGGAACACCGGGGAGCTGTTTTTT.

This chain joins TRBV6-4 and TRBJ2-5; 8 bases agree with TRBD2. V trimming: 0 bases; J trimming: 3 bases; junction bases outside the gene matches: 9. The CDR3 is made up of 17 amino acids. In germline, CDR1 is MRHNA, CDR2 SNTAGT. The CDR3 here is CASSDSIPAGVEETQYF. In nucleotides, the CDR3 is TGTGCCAGCAGTGACTCGATACCAGCGGGAGTAGAAGAGACCCAGTACTTC.

This chain uses TRBV4-1 with TRBJ2-3; the match to TRBD2 covers 8 bases. The V gene end was trimmed by 7 bases and the J gene end by 2 bases; junction bases not matched to a gene: 8. Germline V gives CDR1 MGHRA, CDR2 YSYEKL. The CDR3 sequence is 15 residues long. The CDR3 protein is CASTGGQGATDTQYF. In nucleotides, the CDR3 is TGCGCCAGCACGGGGGGGCAGGGCGCCACAGATACGCAGTATTTT.

In DNA, the CDR3 is TGTGCCAGCAGTGAGGAGGTCCGGGGAGAGACCCAGTACTTC. Protein product: CASSEEVRGETQYF. The chain links TRBV2 to TRBJ2-5; maybe TRBD2 (5 bases). The CDR3 spans 14 residues. V was shortened by 3 bases and J by 4 bases, with 12 bases between the two germline ends. The V gene's germline CDR1 is SNHLY and CDR2 FYNNEI.

V usage is TRBV6-2 or TRBV6-3 and J usage is TRBJ2-7, with D unclear. Germline V gene data show CDR1 as MNHEY and CDR2 as SVGEGT. V dropped 3 bases and J dropped 5 bases, with 8 bases sitting between them. The CDR3 extends over 12 amino acids. CDR3 DNA sequence: TGTGCCAGCAGTTATTCTGGGCACGAGCAGTACTTC. It codes for CASSYSGHEQYF.

The chain recombines TRBV3-1 (or the pseudogene TRBV3-2) with TRBJ2-3, with 7 bases that match TRBD2. Germline assignment: CDR1 LGHDT and CDR2 YNNKEL (reference sequence). The CDR3 consists of 18 residues. The V segment lost 1 base and the J segment 4 bases; nucleotides outside the gene matches: 14. CDR3 coding DNA: TGTGCCAGCAGCCAAGCGGGACTATACCCCCCTGAGGCAGATACGCAGTATTTT. It yields the protein CASSQAGLYPPEADTQYF.